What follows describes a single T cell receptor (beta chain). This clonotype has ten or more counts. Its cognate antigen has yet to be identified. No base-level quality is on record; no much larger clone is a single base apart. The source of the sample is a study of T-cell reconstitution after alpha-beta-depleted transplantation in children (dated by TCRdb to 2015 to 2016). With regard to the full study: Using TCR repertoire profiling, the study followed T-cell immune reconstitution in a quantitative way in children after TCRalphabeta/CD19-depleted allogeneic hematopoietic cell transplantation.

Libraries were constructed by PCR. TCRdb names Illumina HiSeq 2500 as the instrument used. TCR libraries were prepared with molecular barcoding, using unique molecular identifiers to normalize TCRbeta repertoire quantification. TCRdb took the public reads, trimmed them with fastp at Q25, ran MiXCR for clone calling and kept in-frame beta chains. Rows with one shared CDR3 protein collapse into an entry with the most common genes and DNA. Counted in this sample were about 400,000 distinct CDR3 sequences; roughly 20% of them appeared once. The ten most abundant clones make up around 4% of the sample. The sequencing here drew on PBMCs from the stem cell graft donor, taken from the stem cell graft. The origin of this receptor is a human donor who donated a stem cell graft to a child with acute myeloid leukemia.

Read as DNA, the sequence is TGCAGTGCTAGTCTTTCGCTCTCCTCCTACAATGAGCAGTTCTTC. This yields the protein CSASLSLSSYNEQFF. The V gene is TRBV20-1 and the J gene is TRBJ2-1; no confident D gene assignment can be made. The germline V gene (reference sequence) yields DFQATT for CDR1 and SNEGSKA for CDR2. V was cut back by 3 bases and J by 0 bases, leaving a gap of 12 bases between them. CDR3 length: 15 amino acids, cysteine to phenylalanine. Only the CDR3 part of the read is kept: 45 bases, read in frame from the first base.